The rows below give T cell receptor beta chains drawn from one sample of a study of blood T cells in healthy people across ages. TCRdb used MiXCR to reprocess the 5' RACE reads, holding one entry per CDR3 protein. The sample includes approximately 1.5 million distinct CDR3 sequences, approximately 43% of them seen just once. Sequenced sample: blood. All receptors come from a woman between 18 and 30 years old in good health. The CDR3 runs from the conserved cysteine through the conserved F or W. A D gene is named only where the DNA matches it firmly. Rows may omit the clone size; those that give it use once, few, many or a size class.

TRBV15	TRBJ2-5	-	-	TGTGCCACCAGCAGAGGAACTAGGACCAATGAGCAGTACTTC	CATSRGTRTNEQYF
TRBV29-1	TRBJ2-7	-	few	TGCAGCGTTGAGTCGGGACCCTACGAGCAGTACTTC	CSVESGPYEQYF
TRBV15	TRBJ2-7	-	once	TGTGTCACCAGCAGCCCTAGAACCTACGAGCAGTACTTC	CVTSSPRTYEQYF
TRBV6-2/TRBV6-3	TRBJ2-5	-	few	TGTGCCAGCAGTTACGCTCCCAAAGAGACCCAGTACTTC	CASSYAPKETQYF
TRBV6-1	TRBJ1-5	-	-	TGTGCCAGCAGTGAAAGGAGGGCAGCTAATCAGCCCCAGCATTTT	CASSERRAANQPQHF
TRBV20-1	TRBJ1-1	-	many	TGCAGTGCTGGGAGAAGGGAAACTGAAGCTTTCTTT	CSAGRRETEAFF
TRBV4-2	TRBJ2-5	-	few	TGTGCCAGCAGCTCTATAGGGAACGCGGAGACCCAGTACTTC	CASSSIGNAETQYF
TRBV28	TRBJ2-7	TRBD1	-	TGTGCCAGCATCGACAGGGTCCGGTACGAGCAGTACTTC	CASIDRVRYEQYF
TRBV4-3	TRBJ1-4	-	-	TGCGCCAGCCGCCCGGCGGGTCCCAGTGAAAAACTGTTTTTT	CASRPAGPSEKLFF
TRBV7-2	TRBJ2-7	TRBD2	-	TGTGCCAGCAGCCCACATTCCGGGACTAGCGTATACGAGCAGTACTTC	CASSPHSGTSVYEQYF
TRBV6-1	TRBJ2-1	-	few	TGTGCCAGCAGCGTCGTTGGGATGGGTTACAATGAGCAGTTCTTC	CASSVVGMGYNEQFF
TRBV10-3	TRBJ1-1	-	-	TGTGCCATCAGGGATGTCGGGAGGATAACTGAAGCTTTCTTT	CAIRDVGRITEAFF
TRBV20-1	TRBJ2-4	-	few	TGCAGTGCTATCATCTCCCGAGCCAAAAACATTCAGTACTTC	CSAIISRAKNIQYF
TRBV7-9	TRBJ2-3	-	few	TGTGCCAGCAGCTTCTTAGCGCCAGATACGCAGTATTTT	CASSFLAPDTQYF
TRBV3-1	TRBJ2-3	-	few	TGTGCCAGCAGCCACAAGGATACGCAGTATTTT	CASSHKDTQYF
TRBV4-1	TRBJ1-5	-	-	TGCGCCAGCAGCCAAGATCACCCTAAGCCTAGCAATCAGCCCCAGCATTTT	CASSQDHPKPSNQPQHF
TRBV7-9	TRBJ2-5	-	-	TGTGCCAGCAGTCCTGAGGGAGTAAAGACCCAGTACTTC	CASSPEGVKTQYF
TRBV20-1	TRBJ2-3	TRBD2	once	TGCAGTCTCGGGCTAGCGGTCCTAGGGGATACGCAGTATTTT	CSLGLAVLGDTQYF
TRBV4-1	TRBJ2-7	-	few	TGCGCCAGCAGCCACCCCGGGACCGAAATTTACGAGCAGTACTTC	CASSHPGTEIYEQYF
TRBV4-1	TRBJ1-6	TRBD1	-	TGCGCCAGCAGCTCTCGGTTACAGGGGGCTAGGGATTCACCCCTCCACTTT	CASSSRLQGARDSPLHF
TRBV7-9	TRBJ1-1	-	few	TGTGCCAGCAGCCCCGTCAGGGCCGTTAGTGACACTGAAGCTTTCTTT	CASSPVRAVSDTEAFF
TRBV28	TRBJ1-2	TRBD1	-	TGTGCCAGCAGTTTAGGGACAGGGGGCTCCTTAGGTGGCTACACCTTC	CASSLGTGGSLGGYTF
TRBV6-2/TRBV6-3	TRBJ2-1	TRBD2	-	TGTGCCAGCAGTTACTCCTATAGCGGGGGGAGCCGTGGTGAGCAGTTCTTC	CASSYSYSGGSRGEQFF
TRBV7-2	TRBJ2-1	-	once	TGTGCCAGCAGCTTAGGGGGGACATTACAGTTCTTC	CASSLGGTLQFF
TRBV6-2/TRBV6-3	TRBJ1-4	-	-	TGTGCCAGCAGTTACACCAGGGCGCGCCTCGAAAAACTGTTTTTT	CASSYTRARLEKLFF
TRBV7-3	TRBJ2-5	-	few	TGTGCCAGCAGTCAACTGGGGGATCCACAAAAGACCCAGTACTTC	CASSQLGDPQKTQYF
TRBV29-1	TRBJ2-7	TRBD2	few	TGCAGCGTTGAAGCGGGAGGGGCGTACGAGCAGTACTTC	CSVEAGGAYEQYF
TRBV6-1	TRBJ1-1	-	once	TGTGCCAGCAGTAAACAACCCATGAACACTGAAGCTTTCTTT	CASSKQPMNTEAFF
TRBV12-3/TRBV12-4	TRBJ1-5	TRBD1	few	TGTGCCAGCAGTTTAGGGGGACAGGCAAATCAGCCCCAGCATTTT	CASSLGGQANQPQHF
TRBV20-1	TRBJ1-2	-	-	TGCAGTGCTAGAGACCGGGACACCTTCCTCTATGGCTACACCTTC	CSARDRDTFLYGYTF
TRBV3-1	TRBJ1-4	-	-	TGTGCCAGCAGCCCTTCCGAGGAGGGTGGGGCTGCAACTAATGAAAAACTGTTTTTT	CASSPSEEGGAATNEKLFF
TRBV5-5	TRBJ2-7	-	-	TGTGCCAGCAGCCCAATTATGACAGCTTCCTACGAGCAGTACTTC	CASSPIMTASYEQYF
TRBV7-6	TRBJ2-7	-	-	TGTGCCAGCAGCGGAAGGGGTGGCGAGCAGTACTTC	CASSGRGGEQYF
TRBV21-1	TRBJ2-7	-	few	TGTGCCAGCAGCAAAGCGAAAGGGGGGGACGAGCAGTACTTC	CASSKAKGGDEQYF
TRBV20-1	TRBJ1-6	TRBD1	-	TGCAGTGCGAGAGCGCAGACAGGGCATTCACCCCCCCACTTT	CSARAQTGHSPPHF
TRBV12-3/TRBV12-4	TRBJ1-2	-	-	TGTGCCAGCAGAGAGGACGGCCGAAATTATGGCTACACCTTC	CASREDGRNYGYTF
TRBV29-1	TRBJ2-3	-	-	TGCAGCGTTGAGGTCGCCCTCAGTGCAGATACGCAGTATTTT	CSVEVALSADTQYF
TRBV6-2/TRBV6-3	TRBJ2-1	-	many	TGTGCCAGCAGCCTAAAAGGGGCAGACTACAATGAGCAGTTCTTC	CASSLKGADYNEQFF
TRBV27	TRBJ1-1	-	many	TGTGCCAGCAGTTCAGGGATGAACACTGAAGCTTTCTTT	CASSSGMNTEAFF
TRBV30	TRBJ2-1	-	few	TGTGCCTGGAGTCTCACAAGGGTCCCGAACAATGAGCAGTTCTTC	CAWSLTRVPNNEQFF
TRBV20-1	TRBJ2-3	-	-	TGCAGTGCTAGAGATGTGGGACATAGCACAGATACGCAGTATTTT	CSARDVGHSTDTQYF
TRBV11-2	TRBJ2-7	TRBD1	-	TGTGCCAGCAGCGGGATTGGGACAGGGGAGGCAAATGAGCAGTACTTC	CASSGIGTGEANEQYF
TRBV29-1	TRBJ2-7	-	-	TGCAGCGTCCAGGGGCGCCTAGCCTACGAGCAGTACTTC	CSVQGRLAYEQYF
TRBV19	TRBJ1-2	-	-	TGTGCCAGTAGTACCGGCCCACGGAATGGCTACACCTTC	CASSTGPRNGYTF
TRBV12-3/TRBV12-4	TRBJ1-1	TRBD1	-	TGTGCCAGCCCTCGACAGGGTGGGACTGAAGCTTTCTTT	CASPRQGGTEAFF
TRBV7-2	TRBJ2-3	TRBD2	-	TGTGCCAGCAGCTTTACAATAGCGGGAGGAGGGGATACGCAGTATTTT	CASSFTIAGGGDTQYF
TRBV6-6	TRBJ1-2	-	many	TGTGCCAGCAGTTACACAGGCCTCTATGGCTACACCTTC	CASSYTGLYGYTF
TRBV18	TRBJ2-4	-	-	TGTGCCAGCTCACCTACCGGACAGCCTGCCTCTGGCAAAAACATTCAGTACTTC	CASSPTGQPASGKNIQYF
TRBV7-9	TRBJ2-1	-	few	TGTGCCAGCAGCCCAGGACGAGTCTTGAGTGAGCAGTTCTTC	CASSPGRVLSEQFF
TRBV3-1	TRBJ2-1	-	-	TGTGCCAGCAGCCAAGAGGTTACGGACTACCACAATGAGCAGTTCTTC	CASSQEVTDYHNEQFF
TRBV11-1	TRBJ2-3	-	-	TGTGCCAGCAGCTTAGCGCGAGGGGTAGAATGGAATACGCAGTATTTT	CASSLARGVEWNTQYF
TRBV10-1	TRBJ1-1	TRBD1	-	TGCGCCAGCAGTGGGGGACAGCACACTGAAGCTTTCTTT	CASSGGQHTEAFF
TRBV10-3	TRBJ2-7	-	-	TGTGCCAACCCGGACAGTCCCACCTACGAGCAGTACTTC	CANPDSPTYEQYF
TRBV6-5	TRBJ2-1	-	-	TGCGCCAGCAGTTTAAACCCCCGACAGGAGCAGTTCTTC	CASSLNPRQEQFF